The rows below give T cell receptor beta chains drawn from one sample of a study of patients and donors after allogeneic stem cell transplantation. MiXCR, run by TCRdb on the RT-PCR reads, gives a single entry per CDR3 protein. The sample carries about a million distinct CDR3 sequences, under 20% recorded once. Sample: blood, either unsorted or a sorted T cell fraction (not recorded which). The receptors shown here come from a human donor who was either an allogeneic HSCT recipient or a stem cell or donor lymphocyte infusion donor (not recorded which). It is not recorded whose cells these are; they may come from a transplant donor. Each CDR3 is given with its conserved first and last residue. A D gene is named only where the DNA matches it firmly. Rows give clone size only sometimes, using once, few, many, or a class for an expanded clone.

TRBJ2-7 few TRBD2 TRBV9 TGTGCCAGCAGCGCCAGGGACTACCCGGTTGGAGAGCAGTACTTC CASSARDYPVGEQYF
TRBJ2-5 few - TRBV7-9 TGTGCCAGCAGCCGAGACCGGGACTCCAAAGAGACCCAGTACTTC CASSRDRDSKETQYF
TRBJ2-7 - TRBD2 TRBV5-6 TGTGCCAGCAGCTTGGTCCCACTAGCGGGAGGTGAGCAGTACTTC CASSLVPLAGGEQYF
TRBJ1-5 - - TRBV5-5 TGTGCCAGCAGCCGCCAGGCAGGACGAAGTCAGCCCCAGCATTTT CASSRQAGRSQPQHF
TRBJ1-2 - - TRBV12-3/TRBV12-4 TGTGCCAGCAAACCCAGGGTAGCCTATGGCTACACCTTC CASKPRVAYGYTF
TRBJ2-3 - - TRBV11-3 TGTGCCAGCAGCTTCGGGTCGATAGCGAGTACCCCAGATACGCAGTATTTT CASSFGSIASTPDTQYF
TRBJ2-5 - - TRBV15 TGTGCCACCAGCAGAGGGACAGAAGAGACCCAGTACTTC CATSRGTEETQYF
TRBJ2-7 - - TRBV27 TGTGCCAGCAGTTTTGGTACCCCAGGGGACTACGAGCAGTACTTC CASSFGTPGDYEQYF
TRBJ1-3 - - TRBV9 TGTGCCAGCAGCGTAGACGGAAGCTCTGGAAACACCATATATTTT CASSVDGSSGNTIYF
TRBJ1-3 few - TRBV4-3 TGCGCCAGCAGCCAAGATGTCAGATCTGGAAACACCATATATTTT CASSQDVRSGNTIYF
TRBJ2-3 - TRBD2 TRBV25-1 TGTGCCAGCAGTCAATGGCGGAGGGCTAGCGGGAAGGGGAAGACAGATACGCAGTATTTT CASSQWRRASGKGKTDTQYF
TRBJ2-1 - - TRBV5-1 TGCGCCAGCAGCTTGGAACCGCGAACAATTGAGCAGTTCTTC CASSLEPRTIEQFF
TRBJ2-7 - - TRBV6-5 TGTGCCAGCAGTTACTTGAGGGGTTCCTACGAGCAGTACTTC CASSYLRGSYEQYF
TRBJ2-1 few TRBD2 TRBV20-1 TGCAGTGCTAGAGATATCGGAACGGGGGGGGCGGGTGAGCAGTTCTTC CSARDIGTGGAGEQFF
TRBJ1-3 - - TRBV12-3/TRBV12-4 TGTGCCAGCAGCCGCGGACCGGACTCTGGAAACACCATATATTTT CASSRGPDSGNTIYF
TRBJ2-7 - - TRBV5-4 TGTGCCAGCAGCTTCCGGGACACCCACGAGCAGTACTTC CASSFRDTHEQYF
TRBJ2-2 few - TRBV4-2 TGTGCCAGCAGCCAATTTGGGAGTCTGACCGGGGAGCTGTTTTTT CASSQFGSLTGELFF
TRBJ2-4 - TRBD1 TRBV20-1 TGCAGTGCCCCCGGGACAGGGGTGACCAAAAACATTCAGTACTTC CSAPGTGVTKNIQYF
TRBJ2-7 - TRBD1 TRBV15 TGTGCCACCAGCAGAGGAGGGGGCCGCGAGCAGTACTTC CATSRGGGREQYF
TRBJ2-1 - TRBD2 TRBV7-8 TGTGCCAGCAGCTCCGGACTAGCGGGATCCAATGAGCAGTTCTTC CASSSGLAGSNEQFF
TRBJ2-1 few - TRBV29-1 TGCAGCGTTGCCGGCCTGAGAGACTACAATGAGCAGTTCTTC CSVAGLRDYNEQFF
TRBJ1-1 - - TRBV7-9 TGTGCCAGCAGCCCCGGCTTCGGGGGCACTGAAGCTTTCTTT CASSPGFGGTEAFF
TRBJ2-1 few TRBD2 TRBV10-3 TGTGCCACCCTTTTAGGAGGGACTAGCGGTTACAATGAGCAGTTCTTC CATLLGGTSGYNEQFF
TRBJ1-1 many - TRBV12-3/TRBV12-4 TGTGCCAGCAGTTTTGCAGCTGAAGCTTTCTTT CASSFAAEAFF
TRBJ1-6 many - TRBV12-3/TRBV12-4 TGTGCCAGCAGGACAGGAATGTCACCCCTCCACTTT CASRTGMSPLHF
TRBJ2-7 many - TRBV2 TGTGCCAGCATCGGTCGAGTAACAGGGACCGGCGACGAGCAGTACTTC CASIGRVTGTGDEQYF
TRBJ2-5 - TRBD2 TRBV12-3/TRBV12-4 TGTGCCAGCAGTCCCCGACTAGCGGGGCGCCTAAAAACCCAGTACTTC CASSPRLAGRLKTQYF
TRBJ2-7 few - TRBV7-2 TGTGCCAGCAGCTTAGTAAACAGAATGGCCTACGAGCAGTACTTC CASSLVNRMAYEQYF
TRBJ2-7 - - TRBV12-3/TRBV12-4 TGTGCCAGCAGCATACGGGAAACCTACGAGCAGTACTTC CASSIRETYEQYF
TRBJ2-7 few TRBD2 TRBV2 TGTGCCAGCAGTAGGAATAGCGGGAGCTACGAGCAGTACTTC CASSRNSGSYEQYF
TRBJ2-7 - TRBD2 TRBV12-3/TRBV12-4 TGTGCCACGAGACCTAGCGGGGGAGGTGACGAGCAGTACTTC CATRPSGGGDEQYF